Listed here are 22 T cell receptor beta chains from one sample, sequenced in a study of a mutant IDH1 vaccine in newly diagnosed glioma. Only in-frame clones appear in the TCRdb table, and some are missing; sequencing was by immunoSEQ multiplex PCR. The top ten hold around 5.1% of the sample, which has more than 30,000 clones, approximately 92% seen once. For these receptors, no antigen is known. Time point reported: week 47, end of study. In the vaccine, a single dose held 300 ug of the mutant IDH1 20-mer peptide, along with topical imiquimod. The sample consisted of PBMCs, taken from a glioma patient whose treatment included an IDH1 peptide vaccine. Every receptor here comes from a woman between 40 and 50 years old with glioma.

The chain couples TRBV4-1 to TRBJ2-5; 8 bases agree with TRBD1. The V gene's germline CDR1 is MGHRA and CDR2 YSYEKL. There are 15 residues in the CDR3. Germline trimming cut 4 bases from V and 6 bases from J; bases unmatched to any gene: 10. CDR3 in DNA: TGCGCCAGCAGCCCTCCAGGACAGGGCGGAAAGACCCAGTACTTC. This gives the protein CASSPPGQGGKTQYF.

The J gene is TRBJ2-2, the V gene TRBV9, with a weak D call TRBD2 (6 bases). The CDR3 is 15 amino acids. Germline CDR1 reads SGDLS; CDR2 reads YYNGEE. V lost 4 bases, J lost 1 base, and 11 bases lay in between. The CDR3 is CASSIGGQNTGELFF. The CDR3 DNA sequence: TGTGCCAGCAGCATAGGAGGGCAGAACACCGGGGAGCTGTTTTTT.

This clone was detected once. The J gene is TRBJ2-2, the V gene TRBV6-6, with 11 nucleotides matching TRBD1. Looked up from germline, CDR1 is MNHNY and CDR2 is SVGAGI (reference sequence). J was trimmed by 6 bases and V by 9 bases; bases with no gene match: 9. The CDR3 length is 15 residues. CDR3 bases: TGTGCCAGTTACCAGCCGGGACAGGGGGCCGGGGAGCTGTTTTTT. This codes for CASYQPGQGAGELFF.

The chain combines TRBV4-3 with TRBJ1-1; D gene unclear. The CDR3 extends over 13 amino acids. V was clipped by 4 bases and J by 4 bases, with 10 bases between them. Germline V gene data show CDR1 as LGHNA and CDR2 as YSLEER. The chain's CDR3 is CASSPLGGTEAFF. CDR3 sequence (DNA): TGCGCCAGCAGCCCCCTGGGAGGCACTGAAGCTTTCTTT.

V usage is TRBV4-1 and J usage is TRBJ1-5; D is unclear. CDR1 is MGHRA and CDR2 is YSYEKL in the germline V gene. This CDR3 is 13 amino acids long. The V end was cut by 2 bases, the J end by 3 bases, with 5 bases between. In DNA, the CDR3 is TGCGCCAGCAGCCAAAAGGACAATCAGCCCCAGCATTTT. Translated, it gives CASSQKDNQPQHF.

The chain uses TRBV4-1 and TRBJ1-5; D unresolved. The V gene lost 0 bases and the J gene lost 7 bases, with 7 bases spanning the gap. Germline assignment: CDR1 MGHRA and CDR2 YSYEKL. The CDR3 runs to 13 residues. The CDR3 nucleotides are TGCGCCAGCAGCCAAGAATTCATCCAGCCCCAGCATTTT. It encodes CASSQEFIQPQHF.

This sequence joins TRBV15 and TRBJ1-4; 8 nucleotides line up with TRBD1. The CDR3 is 17 residues long. The V gene end was trimmed by 1 base and the J gene end by 1 base; junction bases not matched to a gene: 5. Germline V CDR1 and CDR2: LNHNV, YYDKDF (reference sequence). The CDR3 loop is CATSRGDRGRTNEKLFF. The CDR3 bases are TGTGCCACCAGCAGAGGAGACAGGGGTCGAACTAATGAAAAACTGTTTTTT.

This clone was counted a single time. The rearrangement links TRBV18 to TRBJ1-5, with 7 nucleotides matching TRBD1. There are 15 residues in the CDR3. Germline trimming cut 1 base from V and 2 bases from J; bases unmatched to any gene: 2. Per the germline V gene, CDR1 is KGHSH and CDR2 is LQKENI. CDR3 bases: TGTGCCAGCTCACCACACAGGGGAGGCAATCAGCCCCAGCATTTT. It yields the protein CASSPHRGGNQPQHF.

This clone has only a few counts. The rearrangement links TRBV2 to TRBJ1-6; 10 bases map to TRBD1. Germline V CDR1 and CDR2: SNHLY, FYNNEI. This CDR3 comprises 17 residues. J was trimmed by 5 bases and V by 3 bases; bases with no gene match: 7. This CDR3 reads CASSDAIGQGDNSPLHF. The CDR3 DNA sequence: TGTGCCAGCAGTGACGCCATTGGACAGGGGGATAATTCACCCCTCCACTTT.

This chain links TRBV5-1 with TRBJ1-1, with TRBD1 matching over 11 bases. V lost 5 bases and J lost 8; bases outside the gene matches: 8. Germline V gene lookup returns CDR1 SGHRS and CDR2 YFSETQ. The CDR3 has 14 amino acids. This CDR3 reads CASRLGTGGGEAFF. DNA of the CDR3: TGCGCCAGCAGATTAGGGACAGGGGGAGGAGAAGCTTTCTTT.

This clone was seen a handful of times. The chain couples TRBV7-9 to TRBJ1-4; 10 bases agree with TRBD1. The CDR3 covers 14 residues. V shed 4 bases and J 6 bases; nucleotides not matched to a gene: 2. The germline V gene encodes CDR1 SEHNR and CDR2 FQNEAQ (reference sequence). The CDR3 DNA sequence: TGTGCCAGCAGCTCGGGACAGGGGCATGAAAAACTGTTTTTT. Translated: CASSSGQGHEKLFF.

The V call is TRBV10-3, the J call TRBJ2-7, with D possibly TRBD1 on 6 matching bases. Trimming stripped 6 bases from V and 4 bases from J, with 19 bases between. The CDR3 is made up of 15 amino acids. The V gene's germline CDR1 is ENHRY and CDR2 SYGVKD. The CDR3 sequence is CAIRNRDKKEYEQYF. The CDR3 coding sequence is TGTGCCATCAGAAACCGGGACAAAAAGGAGTACGAGCAGTACTTC.

This clone was seen a single time. The chain links TRBV6-1 to TRBJ1-5; a possible D gene is TRBD1 (5 bases). Trimming pared 2 bases from V and 2 bases from J, leaving 13 bases between. CDR1 is MNHNS, CDR2 SASEGT, per germline. There are 16 residues in the CDR3. Written as DNA, the CDR3 is TGTGCCAGCAGTGAACAGGGCAGCCCTGGCAATCAGCCCCAGCATTTT. It codes for CASSEQGSPGNQPQHF.

The genes are TRBV29-1 and TRBJ2-3; D is perhaps TRBD1 (5 bases). The CDR3 extends over 13 amino acids. Germline V gene lookup returns CDR1 SQVTM and CDR2 ANQGSEA. V dropped 7 bases and J dropped 3 bases, with 14 bases sitting between them. The CDR3: CSAPQTATDTQYF. In DNA form, the CDR3 reads TGCAGCGCCCCCCAGACAGCGACAGATACGCAGTATTTT.

V usage is TRBV6-6 and J usage is TRBJ1-5, with D possibly TRBD1 on 6 matching bases. The CDR3 length is 16 residues. With 2 bases removed from V and 5 bases from J, the gap between germline ends came to 16 bases. CDR1 MNHNY and CDR2 SVGAGI come from the germline V gene (reference sequence). The CDR3 DNA reads TGTGCCAGCAGTTACCCCGGATACAGGGCTGATCAGCCCCAGCATTTT. Amino acids: CASSYPGYRADQPQHF.

The gene calls are TRBV9 and TRBJ1-1; possibly TRBD1 for D (5 bases). This CDR3 has 15 amino acids. Between the trimmed V and J ends, which lost 3 bases and 0 bases, there was a span of 12 bases. In germline, CDR1 is SGDLS, CDR2 YYNGEE. This CDR3 is CASSGRRDLNTEAFF. The DNA of the CDR3 is TGTGCCAGCAGCGGCCGCAGGGATTTGAACACTGAAGCTTTCTTT. The variable domain in full, with the rest retrieved from reference TRBV9 and TRBJ1-1, is DSGVTQTPKHLITATGQRVTLRCSPRSGDLSVYWYQQSLDQGLQFLIQYYNGEERAKGNILERFSAQQFPDLHSELNLSSLELGDSALYFCASSGRRDLNTEAFFGQGTRLTVV.

This chain links TRBV6-6 with TRBJ1-2; no definite D call. CDR1 and CDR2 from the germline V gene are MNHNY and SVGAGI (reference sequence). This CDR3 region has 15 residues. V was trimmed by 7 bases and J by 3 bases, leaving 18 bases between them. CDR3 DNA sequence: TGTGCCAGCACCGGGGAGGTGGGCATGGACTATGGCTACACCTTC. Translation: CASTGEVGMDYGYTF.

The chain joins TRBV30 to TRBJ2-2; no clear D. Trimming removed 2 bases at V and 5 bases at J, with 9 bases between. The germline gives CDR1 GTSNPN, CDR2 SVGIG (reference sequence). The CDR3 totals 13 residues. The CDR3 DNA follows: TGTGCCTGGAGTTTGACGGTGACCGGGGAGCTGTTTTTT. Translated: CAWSLTVTGELFF.

The chain carries TRBV18 and TRBJ2-3, with TRBD2 identical over 8 bases. The V gene end was trimmed by 3 bases and the J gene end by 6 bases; junction bases not matched to a gene: 8. The length of the CDR3 is 15 residues. Germline assignment: CDR1 KGHSH and CDR2 LQKENI. The CDR3 loop is CASSPVGLAGDTQYF. Here the CDR3 DNA reads TGTGCCAGCTCACCGGTCGGGCTAGCGGGTGATACGCAGTATTTT.

As for this clone: A read error may produce the germline difference seen at one junction end. The V gene is TRBV20-1, the J gene TRBJ1-1, with D possibly being TRBD1 (6 bases). The CDR3 extends over 11 amino acids. The V gene's germline CDR1 is DFQATT and CDR2 SNEGSKA (reference sequence). Here the CDR3 DNA reads TGCAGTGCTAGAGACGGGACACGTTTGATCTTT. Its protein product is CSARDGTRLIF.

The V and J genes are TRBV29-1 and TRBJ2-1; tentative D call: TRBD2 (6 bases). CDR1 SQVTM and CDR2 ANQGSEA come from the germline V gene. Trimming pared 6 bases from V and 3 bases from J, leaving 15 bases between. The CDR3 has 14 residues. This CDR3 is CSVRLGVRYNEQFF. Here the CDR3 DNA reads TGCAGCGTCCGACTAGGAGTCCGCTACAATGAGCAGTTCTTC.

The CDR3 DNA is TGTGCCAGCAGGGTAGCGGGAGGCCAGACCCAGTACTTC. Translating gives CASRVAGGQTQYF. This chain connects TRBV7-2 to TRBJ2-5; 10 bases agree with TRBD2. The J segment lost 6 bases and the V segment lost 6 bases, leaving 4 bases of the junction unmatched. CDR1 is SGHTA, CDR2 FQGNSA, per germline. The length of the CDR3 is 13 residues.